The next 17 T cell receptor beta chains were all read from a single sample in a study of T cell responses to AZD1222 COVID-19 vaccine. The assay was immunoSEQ multiplex PCR, and TCRdb's table has in-frame clones only and misses some. The sample records about 110,000 clones, over 80% being singletons. The sample was peripheral blood, taken 28 days after the second AZD1222 dose. Receptors originate from an adult who received the AZD1222 COVID-19 vaccine.

The V and J genes are TRBV2 and TRBJ1-5; D is unresolved. The germline gives CDR1 SNHLY, CDR2 FYNNEI. Trimming stripped 3 bases from V and 2 bases from J, with 11 bases between. This CDR3 has 15 residues. The CDR3 sequence: CASSDGLSGNQPQHF. CDR3 bases: TGTGCCAGCAGTGACGGGCTCTCGGGCAATCAGCCCCAGCATTTT.

The V and J genes are TRBV6-5 and TRBJ2-5; TRBD2 matches at 10 bases. Germline CDR1 MNHEY, CDR2 SVGAGI. The CDR3 covers 15 residues. V lost 2 bases to trimming and J lost 4 bases; unmatched junction nucleotides: 4. The CDR3 sequence: CASSYLGTSAETQYF. The CDR3 DNA reads TGTGCCAGCAGTTACCTCGGGACTAGCGCAGAGACCCAGTACTTC.

The rearrangement uses TRBV3-1 (or the pseudogene TRBV3-2) and TRBJ1-1; 12 nucleotides match TRBD1. With 5 bases clipped from V and 1 base from J, the junction kept 5 bases outside the gene matches. The CDR3 runs to 16 residues. Germline loops: CDR1 LGHDT, CDR2 YNNKEL (reference sequence). In DNA form, the CDR3 reads TGTGCCAGCAGCTCTAGGGACAGGGGGCCGAACACTGAAGCTTTCTTT. This codes for CASSSRDRGPNTEAFF.

The CDR3 nucleotides read TGTGCCAGCCGGGCCTCTGGAAACACCATATATTTT. Its protein product is CASRASGNTIYF. The chain carries TRBV28 and TRBJ1-3; no reliable D call. Germline V gene sequence: CDR1 MDHEN, CDR2 SYDVKM. This CDR3 has 12 residues. Trimming cost V 8 bases and J 0 bases, with 5 bases left between them.

V and J are TRBV19 and TRBJ2-1, with 10 bases matching TRBD2. The CDR3 is 14 amino acids. V was pared by 1 base and J by 9 bases, with 3 bases of the junction left unmatched. Per germline, CDR1 LNHDA and CDR2 SQIVND (reference sequence). The CDR3: CASSIGRLAGEQFF. CDR3 sequence (DNA): TGTGCCAGTAGTATAGGCCGACTAGCGGGTGAGCAGTTCTTC.

Only one count was recorded for this clone. V usage is TRBV25-1 and J usage is TRBJ2-1, with 10 bases identical to TRBD2. Germline loops: CDR1 MGHDK, CDR2 SYGVNS. This CDR3 has 17 amino acids. The V segment lost 2 bases and the J segment 4 bases; nucleotides outside the gene matches: 8. In DNA form, the CDR3 reads TGTGCCAGCAGTGAACCCCCTAGCGGGAGCCAGTACAATGAGCAGTTCTTC. Its translation: CASSEPPSGSQYNEQFF.

J is TRBJ2-1 and V is TRBV5-4, with D maybe TRBD1 (6 bases). The CDR3 loop spans 13 amino acids. Trimming cost V 3 bases and J 8 bases, with 12 bases left between them. The V gene's germline CDR1 is SGHNT and CDR2 YYREEE (reference sequence). CDR3 sequence: CASSYSQGYEQFF. The CDR3 bases are TGTGCCAGCAGCTACTCACAGGGTTATGAGCAGTTCTTC.

V is TRBV15 and J is TRBJ2-7; D gene ambiguous. V was cut by 1 base and J by 3 bases, with 7 bases left in between. Looked up from germline, CDR1 is LNHNV and CDR2 is YYDKDF (reference sequence). The CDR3 spans 13 residues. The CDR3 here is CATSRVAGYEQYF. The CDR3 DNA reads as TGTGCCACCAGCAGAGTAGCAGGCTACGAGCAGTACTTC.

The rearrangement joins TRBV20-1 to TRBJ2-1; 7 nucleotides match TRBD2. After removal of 3 bases from V and 6 bases from J, the junction contained 5 bases not matched to a gene. This CDR3 spans 13 amino acids. The germline gives CDR1 DFQATT, CDR2 SNEGSKA (reference sequence). CDR3 nucleotides: TGCAGTGCTAGTAAAGCGGGACCCAATGAGCAGTTCTTC. Its protein product is CSASKAGPNEQFF.

The chain recombines TRBV5-4 with TRBJ1-6; D remains unclear. V was clipped by 0 bases and J by 8 bases, with 3 bases between them. CDR1 SGHNT and CDR2 YYREEE come from the germline V gene (reference sequence). This CDR3 is built from 12 residues. The CDR3 loop reads CASSLVHSPLHF. In nucleotides, the CDR3 is TGTGCCAGCAGCTTGGTTCATTCACCCCTCCACTTT. Full variable domain (missing parts from reference TRBV5-4 and TRBJ1-6): ETGVTQSPTHLIKTRGQQVTLRCSSQSGHNTVSWYQQALGQGPQFIFQYYREEENGRGNFPPRFSGLQFPNYSSELNVNALELDDSALYLCASSLVHSPLHFGNGTRLTVT.

The J gene is TRBJ2-5, the V gene TRBV7-2; D is possibly TRBD1 or TRBD2 (5 bases each). This CDR3 has 13 residues. The germline V and J ends were trimmed by 1 base and 4 bases, with 7 bases remaining between them. CDR1 SGHTA and CDR2 FQGNSA come from the germline V gene. For the CDR3, the DNA is TGTGCCAGCAGCTTAGAGGGACGAGAGACCCAGTACTTC. Translated, it gives CASSLEGRETQYF.

CDR3 residues: CAWSALTGVVRNSPLHF. The CDR3 DNA reads as TGTGCCTGGAGTGCCTTAACAGGGGTTGTGAGGAATTCACCCCTCCACTTT. J is TRBJ1-6 and V is TRBV30; 7 nucleotides align to TRBD1. Germline CDR1 and CDR2: GTSNPN and SVGIG (reference sequence). The length of the CDR3 is 17 residues. The trim removed 1 base at V and 7 bases at J, leaving 13 bases unmatched.

The chain recombines TRBV2 with TRBJ1-1; 9 bases map to TRBD1. Germline CDR1 SNHLY, CDR2 FYNNEI. V shed 4 bases and J 5 bases; nucleotides not matched to a gene: 8. This CDR3 is built from 15 residues. The CDR3 is CASSGSGTGRTEAFF. The CDR3 DNA reads TGTGCCAGCAGTGGATCCGGGACAGGGCGAACTGAAGCTTTCTTT.

The chain combines TRBV4-3 with TRBJ2-1; perhaps D is TRBD1 or TRBD2 (5 bases each). Per germline, CDR1 LGHNA and CDR2 YSLEER. Trimming stripped 5 bases from V and 4 bases from J, with 12 bases between. This CDR3 region has 14 residues. CDR3 coding DNA: TGCGCCAGCAGCATCGGGACGGGTTACAATGAGCAGTTCTTC. Amino acids: CASSIGTGYNEQFF.

This clone appeared once. The genes are TRBV5-6 and TRBJ2-7; D tentatively reads TRBD1 or TRBD2 (5 bases each). Germline loops: CDR1 SGHDT, CDR2 YYEEEE. V lost 5 bases, J lost 3 bases, and 6 bases lay in between. This CDR3 has 11 residues. The CDR3 sequence: CASRGDYEQYF. The CDR3 bases are TGTGCCAGCAGGGGGGACTACGAGCAGTACTTC.

The rearrangement uses TRBV10-3 and TRBJ2-7, with D tentatively TRBD1 (5 bases). V lost 0 bases and J lost 6, with 9 bases in between. The germline gives CDR1 ENHRY, CDR2 SYGVKD. CDR3 length: 13 residues. In nucleotides, the CDR3 is TGTGCCATCAGTGAGTCGATGGGGCTCGAGCAGTACTTC. Translation gives CAISESMGLEQYF.

The chain is built from TRBV10-1 and TRBJ2-7; 9 positions match TRBD1. The CDR3 extends over 13 amino acids. With V trimmed by 5 bases and J by 6 bases, 5 bases remained unmatched. Germline values: CDR1 WNHNN, CDR2 SYGVQD (reference sequence). CDR3 loop: CASSTDRGGEQYF. Here the CDR3 DNA reads TGCGCCAGCAGTACTGACAGGGGGGGCGAGCAGTACTTC.